What follows is one T cell receptor (beta chain) and its context. Its binding antigen is unknown. Base qualities are not recorded, but no much larger clone differs from it by a single base. At one collaborating source in Seattle, patients were enrolled during active infection and were followed longitudinally through the course of disease. Collaborating institutions collected whole blood in K2EDTA tubes following their own protocols. Collaborator samples were shipped for TCRbeta analysis as frozen whole blood, isolated PBMCs, or DNA extracted from either sample type. The CDR3 covers 12 residues, taking in both the cysteine and the phenylalanine. Solely the CDR3 DNA is kept, with 36 bases framed from the first base. CDR1 and CDR2 (WSHSY, SAAADI) derive from the germline V gene. The V end loses 6 bases and the J end loses 5 bases, and a stretch of 10 bases separates them. This record comes from a study of blood T cell repertoires in COVID-19 (TCRdb year 2020). Regarding the complete study: Samples covering the acute and convalescent phases of COVID-19 were provided by collaborators in the United States, Italy and Spain. Where available, HLA class I and class II types were taken from metadata supplied by the sample provider and were not determined by assay-based typing. A freely available public database, intended as a resource for researchers studying the immune response to SARS-CoV-2, is where the repertoires were released. Nearly every sample came with metadata listing a de-identified subject ID, COVID-19 status, age in years and sex. Deeply sampled blood TCRbeta repertoires from subjects exposed to, actively infected with, or recovered from COVID-19 were included in the dataset. Samples came from the ongoing ImmuneRACE study (first 160 participants) plus 1,254 subjects from 6 global collaborators. The material from the prospective study consisted of cDNA or gDNA derived from T cells, B-cell-depleted T cells, or PBMCs. General findings and caveats noted by the study authors: The quantity of clinical and demographic metadata differed by source and by participant and was supplied without curation.

The immunoSEQ Assay, a bias-controlled multiplex PCR, was used to amplify TCRbeta CDR3 regions from genomic DNA. Per the original workflow: Within the assay, amplification of reference gene primers was used to estimate how many nucleated cells each sample contained. To quantify the absolute abundance of each unique TCRbeta CDR3 rearrangement, sequence reads were collapsed and filtered. Productive Simpson clonality was computed per sample as the square root of Simpson's diversity index over productive rearrangements. Held by TCRdb, this immuneACCESS table contains in-frame sequences only and omits some clones. Under half of the omission traces to an unresolved V gene where checked; the cause of the rest is unknown. V, J and clone size are those of that table, while D and trimming were read from the DNA. This sample has approximately 290,000 clones in its table, and about 90% of those were observed once. Clones ranked in the top ten supply over 8.5% of the sample.

The sequence links TRBV10-2 to TRBJ1-2, and TRBD1 may be the D gene, going by 6 matching bases. Sequencing input: peripheral blood. This TCR was recovered from a woman in her thirties with COVID-19, enrolled during active disease. CDR3 reads: CASSEGQYGYTF. The nucleotides are TGCGCCAGCAGCGAAGGACAGTATGGCTACACCTTC.